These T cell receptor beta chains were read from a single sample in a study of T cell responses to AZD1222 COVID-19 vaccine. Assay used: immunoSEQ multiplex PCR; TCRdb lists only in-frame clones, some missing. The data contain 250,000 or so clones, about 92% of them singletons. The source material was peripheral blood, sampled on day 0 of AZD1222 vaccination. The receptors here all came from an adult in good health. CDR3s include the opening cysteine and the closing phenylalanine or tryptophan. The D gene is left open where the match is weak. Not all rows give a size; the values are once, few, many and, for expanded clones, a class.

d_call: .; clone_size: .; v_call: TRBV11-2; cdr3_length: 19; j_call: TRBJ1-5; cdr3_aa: CASSLGTFGAAAWGQPQHF; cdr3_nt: TGTGCCAGCAGCTTAGGGACATTCGGCGCGGCCGCGTGGGGTCAGCCCCAGCATTTT
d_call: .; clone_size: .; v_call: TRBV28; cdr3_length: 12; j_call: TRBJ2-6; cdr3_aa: CASRYGANVLTF; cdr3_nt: TGTGCCAGCAGGTATGGGGCCAACGTCCTGACTTTC
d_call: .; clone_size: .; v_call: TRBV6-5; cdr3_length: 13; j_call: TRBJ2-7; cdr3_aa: CASSYGPFYEQYF; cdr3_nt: TGTGCCAGCAGTTACGGGCCGTTCTACGAGCAGTACTTC
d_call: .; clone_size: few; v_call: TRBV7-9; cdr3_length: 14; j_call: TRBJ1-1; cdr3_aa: CASSLGQTYTEAFF; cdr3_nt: TGTGCCAGCAGCTTGGGGCAGACTTACACTGAAGCTTTCTTT
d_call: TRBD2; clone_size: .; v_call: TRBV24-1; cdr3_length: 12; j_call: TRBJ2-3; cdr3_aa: CAIGGSTDTQYF; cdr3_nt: TGTGCCATCGGGGGGAGCACAGATACGCAGTATTTT
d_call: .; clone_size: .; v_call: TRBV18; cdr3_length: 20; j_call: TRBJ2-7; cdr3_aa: CASSPMRVAPYTPPPGEQYF; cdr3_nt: TGTGCCAGCTCACCTATGAGAGTAGCGCCCTATACCCCTCCTCCCGGCGAGCAGTACTTC
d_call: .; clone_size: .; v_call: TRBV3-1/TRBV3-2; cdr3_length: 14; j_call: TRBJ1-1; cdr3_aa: CASSQYRGLSEAFF; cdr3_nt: TGTGCCAGCAGCCAATACCGTGGTTTGAGTGAAGCTTTCTTT
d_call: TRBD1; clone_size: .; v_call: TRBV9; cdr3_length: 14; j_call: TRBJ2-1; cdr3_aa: CASSLGQLYNEQFF; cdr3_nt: TGTGCCAGCAGCTTGGGACAGCTCTACAATGAGCAGTTCTTC
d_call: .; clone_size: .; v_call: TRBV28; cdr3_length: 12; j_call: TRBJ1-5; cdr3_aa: CASSFGSQPQHF; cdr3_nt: TGTGCCAGCAGTTTCGGGTCCCAGCCCCAGCATTTT
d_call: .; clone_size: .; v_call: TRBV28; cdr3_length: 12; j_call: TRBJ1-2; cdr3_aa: CASSLKFYGYTF; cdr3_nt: TGTGCCAGCAGTTTAAAGTTCTATGGCTACACCTTC
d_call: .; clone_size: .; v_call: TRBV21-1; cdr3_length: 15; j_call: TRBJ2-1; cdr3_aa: CASRRDSFFYNEQFF; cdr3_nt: TGTGCCAGCCGCCGGGACTCCTTTTTCTACAATGAGCAGTTCTTC
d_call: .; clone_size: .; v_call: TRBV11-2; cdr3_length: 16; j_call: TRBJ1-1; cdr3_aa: CASKKRGASGDTEAFF; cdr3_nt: TGTGCCAGCAAGAAACGGGGGGCATCAGGGGACACTGAAGCTTTCTTT
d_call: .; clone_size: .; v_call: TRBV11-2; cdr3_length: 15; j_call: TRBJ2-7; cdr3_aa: CASSVGRTVTYEQYF; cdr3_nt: TGTGCCAGCAGCGTGGGGCGGACGGTCACCTACGAGCAGTACTTC
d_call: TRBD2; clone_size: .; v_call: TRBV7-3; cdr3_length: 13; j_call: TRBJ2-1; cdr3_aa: CASSLASGFEQFF; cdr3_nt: TGTGCCAGCAGCTTAGCTAGCGGCTTTGAGCAGTTCTTC
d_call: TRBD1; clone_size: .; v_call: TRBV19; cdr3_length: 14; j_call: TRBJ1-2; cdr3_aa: CASSPDRGSYGYTF; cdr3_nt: TGTGCCAGTAGTCCGGACAGGGGAAGCTATGGCTACACCTTC
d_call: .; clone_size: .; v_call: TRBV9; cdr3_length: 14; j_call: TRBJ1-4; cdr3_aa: CASSVGDRVEKLFF; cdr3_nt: TGTGCCAGCAGCGTGGGGGACCGGGTCGAAAAACTGTTTTTT
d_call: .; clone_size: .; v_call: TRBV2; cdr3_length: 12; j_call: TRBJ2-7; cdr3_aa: CASSQGYDEQYF; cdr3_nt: TGTGCCAGCTCTCAAGGCTACGACGAGCAGTACTTC
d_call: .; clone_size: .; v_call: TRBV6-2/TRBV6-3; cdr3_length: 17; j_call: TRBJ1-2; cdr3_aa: CASSYSLRTRDRYGYTF; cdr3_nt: TGTGCCAGCAGTTACTCGTTACGTACAAGGGACCGCTATGGCTACACCTTC
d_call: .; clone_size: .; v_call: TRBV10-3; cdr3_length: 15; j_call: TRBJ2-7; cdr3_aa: CAISESSGSGYEQYF; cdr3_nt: TGTGCCATCAGTGAGTCGTCCGGGTCGGGGTACGAGCAGTACTTC
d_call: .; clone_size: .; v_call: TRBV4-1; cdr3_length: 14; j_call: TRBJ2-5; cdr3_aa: CASQQDYTTETQYF; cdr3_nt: TGCGCCAGTCAGCAGGACTACACTACGGAGACCCAGTACTTC
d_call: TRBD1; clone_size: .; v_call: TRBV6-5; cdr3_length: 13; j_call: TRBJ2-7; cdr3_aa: CASSRDRSDEQYF; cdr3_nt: TGTGCCAGCTCGAGGGACAGGTCGGACGAGCAGTACTTC
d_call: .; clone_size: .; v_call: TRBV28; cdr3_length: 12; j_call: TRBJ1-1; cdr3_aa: CASGTTVLEAFF; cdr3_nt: TGTGCCAGCGGGACGACCGTTCTAGAAGCTTTCTTT